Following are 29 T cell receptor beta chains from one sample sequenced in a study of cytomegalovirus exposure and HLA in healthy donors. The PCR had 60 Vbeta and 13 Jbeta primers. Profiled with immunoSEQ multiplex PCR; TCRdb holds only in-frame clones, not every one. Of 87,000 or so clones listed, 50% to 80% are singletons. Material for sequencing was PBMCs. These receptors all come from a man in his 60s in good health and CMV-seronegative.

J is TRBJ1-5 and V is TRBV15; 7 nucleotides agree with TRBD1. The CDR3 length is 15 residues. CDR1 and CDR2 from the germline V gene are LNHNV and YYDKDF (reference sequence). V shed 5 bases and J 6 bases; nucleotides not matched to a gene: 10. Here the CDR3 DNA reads TGTGCCACCAGCGTCAGGACAGGCGAGGGTCAGCCCCAGCATTTT. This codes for CATSVRTGEGQPQHF.

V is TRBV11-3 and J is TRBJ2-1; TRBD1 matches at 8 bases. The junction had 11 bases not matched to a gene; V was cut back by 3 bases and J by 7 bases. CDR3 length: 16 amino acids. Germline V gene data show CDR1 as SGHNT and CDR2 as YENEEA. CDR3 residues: CASSLRGQGDQNEQFF. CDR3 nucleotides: TGTGCCAGCAGCTTGCGCGGACAGGGTGACCAAAATGAGCAGTTCTTC.

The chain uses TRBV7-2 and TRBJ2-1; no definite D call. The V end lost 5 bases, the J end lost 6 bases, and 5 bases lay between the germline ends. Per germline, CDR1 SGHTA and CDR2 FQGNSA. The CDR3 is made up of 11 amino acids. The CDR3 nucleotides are TGTGCCAGCAGCCAATCCAATGAGCAGTTCTTC. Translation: CASSQSNEQFF. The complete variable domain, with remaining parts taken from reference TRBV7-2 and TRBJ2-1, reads GAGVSQSPSNKVTEKGKDVELRCDPISGHTALYWYRQSLGQGLEFLIYFQGNSAPDKSGLPSDRFSAERTGGSVSTLTIQRTQQEDSAVYLCASSQSNEQFFGPGTRLTVL.

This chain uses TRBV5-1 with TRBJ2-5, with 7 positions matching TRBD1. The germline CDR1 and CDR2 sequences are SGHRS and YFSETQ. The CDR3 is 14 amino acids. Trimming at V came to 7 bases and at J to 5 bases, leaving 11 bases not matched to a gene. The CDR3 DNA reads TGCGCCAGCTGTCGAACAGGGGTCTGGGAGACCCAGTACTTC. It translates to CASCRTGVWETQYF.

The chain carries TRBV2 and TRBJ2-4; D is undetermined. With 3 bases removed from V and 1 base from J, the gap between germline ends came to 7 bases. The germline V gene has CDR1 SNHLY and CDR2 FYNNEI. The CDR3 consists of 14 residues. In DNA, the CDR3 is TGTGCCAGCAGTGACAACGGGGCCAAAAACATTCAGTACTTC. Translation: CASSDNGAKNIQYF.

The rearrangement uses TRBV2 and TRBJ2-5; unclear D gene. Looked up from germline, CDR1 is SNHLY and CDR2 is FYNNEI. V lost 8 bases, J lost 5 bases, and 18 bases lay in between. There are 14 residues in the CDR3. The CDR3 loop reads CASGQFLLGETQYF. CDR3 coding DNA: TGTGCCAGCGGCCAATTCCTCCTCGGGGAGACCCAGTACTTC.

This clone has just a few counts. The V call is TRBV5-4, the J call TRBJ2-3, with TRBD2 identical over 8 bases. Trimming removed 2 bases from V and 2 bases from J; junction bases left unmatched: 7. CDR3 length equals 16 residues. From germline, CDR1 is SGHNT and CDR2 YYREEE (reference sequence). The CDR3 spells CASSFASGGFTDTQYF. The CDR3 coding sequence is TGTGCCAGCAGCTTCGCAAGCGGGGGTTTCACAGATACGCAGTATTTT. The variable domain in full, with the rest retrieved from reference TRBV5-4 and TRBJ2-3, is ETGVTQSPTHLIKTRGQQVTLRCSSQSGHNTVSWYQQALGQGPQFIFQYYREEENGRGNFPPRFSGLQFPNYSSELNVNALELDDSALYLCASSFASGGFTDTQYFGPGTRLTVL.

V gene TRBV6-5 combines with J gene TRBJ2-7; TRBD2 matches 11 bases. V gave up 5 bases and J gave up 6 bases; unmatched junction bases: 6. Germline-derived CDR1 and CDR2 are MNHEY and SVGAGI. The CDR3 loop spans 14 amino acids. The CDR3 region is CASSTSGSLGEQYF. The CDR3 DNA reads TGTGCCAGCAGTACTAGCGGGAGTTTAGGCGAGCAGTACTTC.

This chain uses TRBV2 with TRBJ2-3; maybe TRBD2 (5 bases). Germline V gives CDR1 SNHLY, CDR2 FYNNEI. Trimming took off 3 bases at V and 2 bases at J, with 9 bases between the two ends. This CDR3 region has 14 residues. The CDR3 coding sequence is TGTGCCAGCAGTGAGGACTGGTCCACAGATACGCAGTATTTT. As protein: CASSEDWSTDTQYF.

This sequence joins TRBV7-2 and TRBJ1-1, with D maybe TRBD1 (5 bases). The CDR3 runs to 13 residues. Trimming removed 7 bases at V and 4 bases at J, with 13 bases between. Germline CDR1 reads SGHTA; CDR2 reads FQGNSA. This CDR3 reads CASTVVGGTEAFF. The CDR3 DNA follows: TGTGCCAGCACCGTAGTCGGGGGCACTGAAGCTTTCTTT.

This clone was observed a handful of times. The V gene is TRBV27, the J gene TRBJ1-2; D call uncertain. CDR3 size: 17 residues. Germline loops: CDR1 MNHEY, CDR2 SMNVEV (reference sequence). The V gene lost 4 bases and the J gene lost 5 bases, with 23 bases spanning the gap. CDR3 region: CASSYGGSSLGGYGYTF. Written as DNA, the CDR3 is TGTGCCAGCAGTTACGGTGGCAGCAGCCTGGGAGGTTATGGCTACACCTTC.

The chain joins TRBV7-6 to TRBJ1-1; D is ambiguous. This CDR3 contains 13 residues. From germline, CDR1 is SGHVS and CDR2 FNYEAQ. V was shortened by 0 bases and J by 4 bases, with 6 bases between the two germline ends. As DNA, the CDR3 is TGTGCCAGCAGCTTAGCCACGAGCACTGAAGCTTTCTTT. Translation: CASSLATSTEAFF.

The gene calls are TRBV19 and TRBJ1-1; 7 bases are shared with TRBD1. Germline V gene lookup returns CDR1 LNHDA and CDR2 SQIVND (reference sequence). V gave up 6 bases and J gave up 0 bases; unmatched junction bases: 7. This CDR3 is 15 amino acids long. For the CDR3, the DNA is TGTGCCAGTAGCTTTGACAGGGAACTGAACACTGAAGCTTTCTTT. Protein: CASSFDRELNTEAFF.

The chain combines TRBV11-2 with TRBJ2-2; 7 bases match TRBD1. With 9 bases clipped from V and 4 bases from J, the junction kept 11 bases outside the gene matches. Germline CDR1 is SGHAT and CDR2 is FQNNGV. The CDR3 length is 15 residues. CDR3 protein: CASQGIGTVTGELFF. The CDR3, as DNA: TGTGCCAGTCAGGGCATAGGGACAGTCACCGGGGAGCTGTTTTTT.

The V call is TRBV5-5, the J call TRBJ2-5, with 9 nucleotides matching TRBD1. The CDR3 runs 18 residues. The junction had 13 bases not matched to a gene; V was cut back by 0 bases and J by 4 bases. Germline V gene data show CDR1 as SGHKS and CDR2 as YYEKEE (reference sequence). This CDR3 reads CASSLGLHGQGPTETQYF. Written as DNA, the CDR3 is TGTGCCAGCAGCTTGGGATTACATGGACAGGGGCCTACAGAGACCCAGTACTTC.

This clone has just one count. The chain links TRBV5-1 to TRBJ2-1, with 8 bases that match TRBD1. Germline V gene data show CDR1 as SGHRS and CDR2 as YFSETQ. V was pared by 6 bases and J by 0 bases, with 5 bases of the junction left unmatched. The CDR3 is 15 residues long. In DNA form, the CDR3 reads TGCGCCAGCACCCCCACAGGGGGCTCCTACAATGAGCAGTTCTTC. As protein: CASTPTGGSYNEQFF.

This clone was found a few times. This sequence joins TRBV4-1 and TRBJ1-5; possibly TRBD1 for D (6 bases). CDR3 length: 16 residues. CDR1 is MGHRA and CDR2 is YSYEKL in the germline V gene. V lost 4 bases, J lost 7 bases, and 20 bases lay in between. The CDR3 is CASSPSIVRGPQPQHF. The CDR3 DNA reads TGCGCCAGCAGCCCAAGTATCGTCAGGGGTCCACAGCCCCAGCATTTT.

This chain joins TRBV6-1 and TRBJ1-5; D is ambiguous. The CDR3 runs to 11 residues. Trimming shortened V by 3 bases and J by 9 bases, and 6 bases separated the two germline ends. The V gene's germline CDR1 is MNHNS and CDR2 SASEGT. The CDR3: CASSDPRPQHF. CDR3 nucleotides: TGTGCCAGCAGTGACCCGAGGCCCCAGCATTTT.

The CDR3 DNA reads as TGTGCCAGCCCCGGCGGGCGGCTTAGCAATCAGCCCCAGCATTTT. Translating it yields CASPGGRLSNQPQHF. This chain connects TRBV6-4 to TRBJ1-5; no definite D call. CDR3 size: 15 residues. In germline, CDR1 is MRHNA, CDR2 SNTAGT. With 8 bases removed from V and 0 bases from J, the gap between germline ends came to 14 bases.

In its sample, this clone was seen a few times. CDR3 residues: CASSELVSTGELFF. In nucleotides, the CDR3 is TGTGCCAGCAGTGAACTAGTGAGCACCGGGGAGCTGTTTTTT. The V gene is TRBV2, the J gene TRBJ2-2; no clear D gene. This CDR3 comprises 14 residues. The ends were cut back, 2 bases at V and 4 bases at J, with 8 bases in the middle. From germline, CDR1 is SNHLY and CDR2 FYNNEI.

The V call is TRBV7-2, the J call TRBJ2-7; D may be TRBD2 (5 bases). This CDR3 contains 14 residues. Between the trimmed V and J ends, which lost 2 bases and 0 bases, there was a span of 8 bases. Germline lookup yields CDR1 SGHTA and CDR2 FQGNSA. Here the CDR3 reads CASSLTGFSYEQYF. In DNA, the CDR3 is TGTGCCAGCAGCTTAACGGGGTTCTCCTACGAGCAGTACTTC.

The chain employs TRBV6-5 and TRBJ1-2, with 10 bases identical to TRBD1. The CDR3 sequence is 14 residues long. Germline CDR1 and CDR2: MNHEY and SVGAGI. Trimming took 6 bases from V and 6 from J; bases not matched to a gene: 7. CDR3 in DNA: TGTGCCAGCAGGGGACAGGGGTCCTACGATGGCTACACCTTC. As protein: CASRGQGSYDGYTF.

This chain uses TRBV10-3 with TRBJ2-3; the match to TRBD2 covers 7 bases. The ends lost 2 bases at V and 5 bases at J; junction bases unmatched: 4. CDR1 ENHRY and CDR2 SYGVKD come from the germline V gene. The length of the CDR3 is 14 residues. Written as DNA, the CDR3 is TGTGCCATCAGTGAGCCGGGACTAAAAGATACGCAGTATTTT. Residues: CAISEPGLKDTQYF.

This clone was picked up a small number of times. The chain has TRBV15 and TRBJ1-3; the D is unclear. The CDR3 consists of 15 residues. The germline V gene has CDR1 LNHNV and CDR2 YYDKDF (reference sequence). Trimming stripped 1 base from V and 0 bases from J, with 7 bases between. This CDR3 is CATSRGATSGNTIYF. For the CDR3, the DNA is TGTGCCACCAGCAGAGGGGCCACCTCTGGAAACACCATATATTTT.

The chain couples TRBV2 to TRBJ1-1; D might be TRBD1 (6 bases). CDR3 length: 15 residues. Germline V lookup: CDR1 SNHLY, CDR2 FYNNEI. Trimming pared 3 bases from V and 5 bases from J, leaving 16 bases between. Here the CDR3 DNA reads TGTGCCAGCAGTGATCTAAGGGCAGGGGTAACTGAAGCTTTCTTT. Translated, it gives CASSDLRAGVTEAFF.

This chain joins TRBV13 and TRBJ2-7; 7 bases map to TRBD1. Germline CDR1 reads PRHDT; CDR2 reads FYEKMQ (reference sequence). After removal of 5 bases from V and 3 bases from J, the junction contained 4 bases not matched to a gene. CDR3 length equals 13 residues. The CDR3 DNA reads TGTGCCAGCAGCCATGACAGGGACTACGAGCAGTACTTC. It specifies CASSHDRDYEQYF.

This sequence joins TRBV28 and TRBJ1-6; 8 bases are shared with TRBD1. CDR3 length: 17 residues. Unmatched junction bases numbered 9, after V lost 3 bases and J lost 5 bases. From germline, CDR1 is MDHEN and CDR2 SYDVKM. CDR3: CASSLPRQGSHNSPLHF. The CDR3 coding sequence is TGTGCCAGCAGTTTGCCCAGACAGGGGTCCCATAATTCACCCCTCCACTTT.

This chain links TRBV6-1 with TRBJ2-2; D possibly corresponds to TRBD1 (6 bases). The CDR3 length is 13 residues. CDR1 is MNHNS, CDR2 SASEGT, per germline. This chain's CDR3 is CAVGRGNAGELFF. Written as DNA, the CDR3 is TGTGCGGTCGGCAGGGGTAACGCCGGGGAGCTGTTTTTT.

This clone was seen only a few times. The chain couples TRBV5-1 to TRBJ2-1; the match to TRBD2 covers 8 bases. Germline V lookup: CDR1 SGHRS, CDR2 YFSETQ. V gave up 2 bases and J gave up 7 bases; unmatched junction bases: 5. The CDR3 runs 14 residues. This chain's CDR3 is CASSLAGASNEQFF. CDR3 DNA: TGCGCCAGCAGCTTAGCGGGAGCTAGTAATGAGCAGTTCTTC.